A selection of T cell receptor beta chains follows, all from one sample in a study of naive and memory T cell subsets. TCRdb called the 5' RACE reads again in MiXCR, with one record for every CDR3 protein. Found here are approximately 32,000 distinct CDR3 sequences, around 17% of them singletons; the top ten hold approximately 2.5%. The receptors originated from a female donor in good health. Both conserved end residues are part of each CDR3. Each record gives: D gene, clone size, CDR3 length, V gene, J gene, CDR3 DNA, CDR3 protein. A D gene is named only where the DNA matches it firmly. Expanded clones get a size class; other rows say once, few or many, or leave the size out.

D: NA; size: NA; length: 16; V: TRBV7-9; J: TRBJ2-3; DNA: TGTGCCAGCAGCTTAGAGGGCGGGATTGTGACAGATACGCAGTATTTT; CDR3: CASSLEGGIVTDTQYF
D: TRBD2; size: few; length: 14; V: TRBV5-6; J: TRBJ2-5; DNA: TGTGCCAGCAGCCCCCGGACTAGCGAAGAGACCCAGTACTTC; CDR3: CASSPRTSEETQYF
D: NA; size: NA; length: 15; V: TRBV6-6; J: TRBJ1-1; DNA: TGTGCCAGCAGTTACTCACCCTCAGGGAGGGGCGGTGGTTTCTTT; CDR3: CASSYSPSGRGGGFF
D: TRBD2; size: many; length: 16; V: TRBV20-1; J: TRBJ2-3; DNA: TGCAGTGCTAGGCCCGGCCAGCGGGGGGGCCGAGATACGCAGTATTTT; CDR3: CSARPGQRGGRDTQYF
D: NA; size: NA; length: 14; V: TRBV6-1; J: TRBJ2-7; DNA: TGTGCCATATCACTCCCGGGGTTCGGGGACGAGCAGTACTTC; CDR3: CAISLPGFGDEQYF
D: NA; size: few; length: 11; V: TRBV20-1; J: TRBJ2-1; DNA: TGCAGTGCTAGAGCCCACAATGAGCAGTTCTTC; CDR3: CSARAHNEQFF
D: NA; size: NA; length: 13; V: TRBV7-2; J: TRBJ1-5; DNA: TGTGCCAGCAGCCTCAGATGGAATCAGCCCCAGCATTTT; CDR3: CASSLRWNQPQHF
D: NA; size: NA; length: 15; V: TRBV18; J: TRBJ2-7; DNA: TGTGCCAGCTCACCACAGGTTAGCTGCTCCTACGAGCAGTACTTC; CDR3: CASSPQVSCSYEQYF
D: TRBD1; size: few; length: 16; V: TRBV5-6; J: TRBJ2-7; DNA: TGTGCCAGCAGCTCAGCAGGGGGCCGTTTCTCCTACGAGCAGTACTTC; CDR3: CASSSAGGRFSYEQYF
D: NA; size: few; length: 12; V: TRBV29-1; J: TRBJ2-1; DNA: TGCAGCGTTGAAGTGAATGGCAATGAGCAGTTCTTC; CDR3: CSVEVNGNEQFF
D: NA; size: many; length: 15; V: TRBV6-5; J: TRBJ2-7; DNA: TGTGCCAGCAGTTACTCCGGCGGAGTATCCTACGAGCAGTACTTC; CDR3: CASSYSGGVSYEQYF
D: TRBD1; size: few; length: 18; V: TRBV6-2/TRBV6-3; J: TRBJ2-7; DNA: TGTGCCAGCAGTTACCGTGTGTTTGCGGACAGGCGGATGTACGAGCAGTACTTC; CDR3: CASSYRVFADRRMYEQYF
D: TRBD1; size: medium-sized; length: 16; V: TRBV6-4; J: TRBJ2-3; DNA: TGTGCCAGCAGTTCGGACAGGGGGAATGGTGCAGATACGCAGTATTTT; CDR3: CASSSDRGNGADTQYF
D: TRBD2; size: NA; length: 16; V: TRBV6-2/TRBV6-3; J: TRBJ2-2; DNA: TGTGCCAGCAGTTCCGCATCCGGGGGGGCAACCGGGGAGCTGTTTTTT; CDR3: CASSSASGGATGELFF
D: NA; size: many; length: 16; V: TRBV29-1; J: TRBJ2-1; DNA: TGCAGCGCCGAAGCCCCGGAGAGGGATGGAAGCAATGAGCAGTTCTTC; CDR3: CSAEAPERDGSNEQFF
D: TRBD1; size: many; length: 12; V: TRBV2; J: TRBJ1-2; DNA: TGTGCCAGCAGCTGGACAGGGAGTGGCTACACCTTC; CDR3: CASSWTGSGYTF
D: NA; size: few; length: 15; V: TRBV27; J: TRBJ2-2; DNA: TGTGCCAGCAGTTCAAGCGCCCGGAACACCGGGGAGCTGTTTTTT; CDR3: CASSSSARNTGELFF
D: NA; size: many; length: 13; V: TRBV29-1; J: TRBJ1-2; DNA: TGCAGCGTTGAGAGAAGGGCTGACTATGGCTACACCTTC; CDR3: CSVERRADYGYTF
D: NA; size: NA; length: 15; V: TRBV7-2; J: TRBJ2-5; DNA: TGTGCCAGCAGCCACAAGTTCGGGACTCAAGAGACCCAGTACTTC; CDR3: CASSHKFGTQETQYF
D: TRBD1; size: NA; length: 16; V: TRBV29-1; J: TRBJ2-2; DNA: TGCAGCGTTGTAGGCCTAGGGACAGCCAACACCGGGGAGCTGTTTTTT; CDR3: CSVVGLGTANTGELFF
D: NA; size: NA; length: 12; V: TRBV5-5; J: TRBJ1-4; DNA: TGTGCCAGCAGCTTGATGAATGAAAAACTGTTTTTT; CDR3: CASSLMNEKLFF
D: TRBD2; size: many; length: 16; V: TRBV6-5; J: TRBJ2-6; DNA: TGTGCCAGCGGTCTCGGGGGGGTTGGTGGGGCCAACGTCCTGACTTTC; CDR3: CASGLGGVGGANVLTF
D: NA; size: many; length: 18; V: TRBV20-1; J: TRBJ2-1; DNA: TGCAGTGCTAGAGATTACCCCTCCGGCGGGTGGACCTACAATGAGCAGTTCTTC; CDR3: CSARDYPSGGWTYNEQFF
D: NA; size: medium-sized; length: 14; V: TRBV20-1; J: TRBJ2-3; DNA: TGCAGTGCTAGTCCGGTGTCAGGCACAGATACGCAGTATTTT; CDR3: CSASPVSGTDTQYF
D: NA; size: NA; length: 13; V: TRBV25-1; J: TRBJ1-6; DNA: TGTGCCAGCAGTGATCTTGGAAGATCACCCCTCCACTTT; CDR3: CASSDLGRSPLHF
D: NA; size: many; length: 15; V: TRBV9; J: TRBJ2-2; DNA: TGTGCCAGCAGCGCACGGGGGTCGAACACCGGGGAGCTGTTTTTT; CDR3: CASSARGSNTGELFF
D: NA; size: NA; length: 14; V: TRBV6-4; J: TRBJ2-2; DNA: TGTGCCAGCAGTGACTCAGGAACCACCGGGGAGCTGTTTTTT; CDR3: CASSDSGTTGELFF
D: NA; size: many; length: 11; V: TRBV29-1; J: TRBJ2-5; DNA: TGCAGCATTAGCTGGAGGGAGACCCAGTACTTC; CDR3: CSISWRETQYF
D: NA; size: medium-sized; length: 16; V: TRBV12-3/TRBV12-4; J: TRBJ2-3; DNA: TGTGCCAGCAGTTCGGACCTACCACCTGACACAGATACGCAGTATTTT; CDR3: CASSSDLPPDTDTQYF
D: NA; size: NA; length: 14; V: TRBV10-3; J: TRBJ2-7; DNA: TGTGCCATCAGTAGGCAGGGAAACACCTACGAGCAGTACTTC; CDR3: CAISRQGNTYEQYF
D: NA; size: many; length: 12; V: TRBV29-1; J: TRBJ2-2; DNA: TGCAGCGCCGCTCTGTCGGCCGGGGAGCTGTTTTTT; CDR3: CSAALSAGELFF
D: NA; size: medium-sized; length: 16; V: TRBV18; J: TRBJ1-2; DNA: TGTGCCAGCTCACCACCGGTACAACAGAGGAGGGATGGCTACACCTTC; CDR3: CASSPPVQQRRDGYTF
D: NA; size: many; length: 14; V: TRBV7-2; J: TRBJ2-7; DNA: TGTGCCAGCAGCCCCCGGGAGCGAGGCTACGAGCAGTACTTC; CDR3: CASSPRERGYEQYF
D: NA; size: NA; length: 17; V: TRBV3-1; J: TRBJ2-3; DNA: TGTGCCAGCAGCCAATACTATCCAACAGCTAGCACAGATACGCAGTATTTT; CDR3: CASSQYYPTASTDTQYF
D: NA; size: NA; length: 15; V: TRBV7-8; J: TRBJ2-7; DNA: TGTGCCAGCAGCCTGGGAGCGGCAAGCTCCTACGAGCAGTACTTC; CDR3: CASSLGAASSYEQYF
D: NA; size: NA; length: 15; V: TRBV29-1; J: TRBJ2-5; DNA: TGCAGCGTTGGGGTGCTCGGGGTCCAGGGAGAGACCCAGTACTTC; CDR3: CSVGVLGVQGETQYF
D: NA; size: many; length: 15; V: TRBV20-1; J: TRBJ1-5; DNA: TGCAGTGCTAGACGGACAGATTATAGCAATCAGCCCCAGCATTTT; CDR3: CSARRTDYSNQPQHF
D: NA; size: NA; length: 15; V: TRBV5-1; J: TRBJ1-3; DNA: TGCGCCAGCAGCTTGCTGGAATTAGGTGGAAACACCATATATTTT; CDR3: CASSLLELGGNTIYF
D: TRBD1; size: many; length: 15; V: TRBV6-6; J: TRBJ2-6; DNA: TGTGCCAGCATTAACAGGGGCTCTGGGGCCAACGTCCTGACTTTC; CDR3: CASINRGSGANVLTF
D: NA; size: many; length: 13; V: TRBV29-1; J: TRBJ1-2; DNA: TGCAGCGTTGAAGCATCAGGGTTAGGCGGCTACACCTTC; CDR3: CSVEASGLGGYTF
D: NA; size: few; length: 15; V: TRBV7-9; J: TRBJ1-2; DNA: TGTGCCAGCAGCTCTGGTGGAGGGAGGAACTATGGCTACACCTTC; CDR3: CASSSGGGRNYGYTF
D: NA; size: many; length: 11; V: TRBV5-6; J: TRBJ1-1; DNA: TGTGCCAGCAGCTGGAGGCTTGAAGCTTTCTTT; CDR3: CASSWRLEAFF
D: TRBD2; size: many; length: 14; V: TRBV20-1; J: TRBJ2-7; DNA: TGCAGTGCTAGAGGACTAGCGGGGGGGCGCGGGCAGTACTTC; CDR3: CSARGLAGGRGQYF
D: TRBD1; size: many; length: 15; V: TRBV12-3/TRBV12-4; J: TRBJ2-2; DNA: TGTGCCAGCAGTTTGAACAGGGGTCGTGCCGGGGAGCTGTTTTTT; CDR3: CASSLNRGRAGELFF
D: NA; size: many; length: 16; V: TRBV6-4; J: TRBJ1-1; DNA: TGTGCCAGCAGTCCAGCGGGGGGGCCCGGAGACACTGAAGCTTTCTTT; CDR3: CASSPAGGPGDTEAFF
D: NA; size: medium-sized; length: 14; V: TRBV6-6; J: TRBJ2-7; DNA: TGTGCCAGCAGTTACTCGACAGGATACTACGAGCAGTACTTC; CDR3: CASSYSTGYYEQYF
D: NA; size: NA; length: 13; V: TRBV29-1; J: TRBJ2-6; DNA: TGCAGCGTTTTCCCCTCTGGGGCCAACGTCCTGACTTTC; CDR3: CSVFPSGANVLTF
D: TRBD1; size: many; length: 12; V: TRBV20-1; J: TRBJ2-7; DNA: TGCAGTGCTAGAGTAGGACAGGGCGAGCAGTACTTC; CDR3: CSARVGQGEQYF
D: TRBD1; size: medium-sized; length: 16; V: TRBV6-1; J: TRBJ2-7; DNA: TGTGCCAGCAGTGAACCTCCTAGGACAGGGTACTACGAGCAGTACTTC; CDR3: CASSEPPRTGYYEQYF
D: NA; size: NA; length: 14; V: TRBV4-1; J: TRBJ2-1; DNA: TGCGCCAGCAGCCAAGGATCGGGTCCACAGTGGCAGTTCTTC; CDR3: CASSQGSGPQWQFF
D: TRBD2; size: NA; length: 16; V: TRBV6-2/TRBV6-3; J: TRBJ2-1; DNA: TGTGCCAGCAGTTCGAAAAGCGGGGGGGTTTTCAATGAGCAGTTCTTC; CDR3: CASSSKSGGVFNEQFF
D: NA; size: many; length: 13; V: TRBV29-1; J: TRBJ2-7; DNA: TGCAGCGTCGGTCGACAGGTCCCCTACGAGCAGTACTTC; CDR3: CSVGRQVPYEQYF
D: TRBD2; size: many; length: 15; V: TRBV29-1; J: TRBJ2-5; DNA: TGCAGCGTTGAAGTGGCGGGAGCTGCCGAGGAGACCCAGTACTTC; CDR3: CSVEVAGAAEETQYF
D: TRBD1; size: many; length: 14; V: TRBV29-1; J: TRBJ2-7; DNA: TGCAGCGCCAGACCGGGACAGGGACTCTACGAGCAGTACTTC; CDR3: CSARPGQGLYEQYF
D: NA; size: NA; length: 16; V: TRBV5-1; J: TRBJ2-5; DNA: TGCGCCAGCAGCTTGGGTAGCGGATCCTGCCAAGAGACCCAGTACTTC; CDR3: CASSLGSGSCQETQYF
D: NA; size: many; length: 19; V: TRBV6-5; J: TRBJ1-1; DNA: TGTGCCAGCAGTTACCCCCACACTGGTGACGGTGGAGGGAACACTGAAGCTTTCTTT; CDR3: CASSYPHTGDGGGNTEAFF
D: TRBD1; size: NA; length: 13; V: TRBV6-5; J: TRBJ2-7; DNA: TGTGCCAGCCTAAAGGGACAGGGTTACGAGCAGTACTTC; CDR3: CASLKGQGYEQYF